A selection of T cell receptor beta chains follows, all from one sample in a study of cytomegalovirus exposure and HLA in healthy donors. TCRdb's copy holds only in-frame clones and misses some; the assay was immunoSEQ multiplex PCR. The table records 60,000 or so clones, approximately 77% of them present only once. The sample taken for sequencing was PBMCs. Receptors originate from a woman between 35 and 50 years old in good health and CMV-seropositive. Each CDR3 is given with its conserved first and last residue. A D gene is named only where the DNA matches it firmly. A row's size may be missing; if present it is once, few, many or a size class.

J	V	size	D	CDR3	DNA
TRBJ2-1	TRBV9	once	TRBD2	CASSVVGSGGSSYNEQFF	TGTGCCAGCAGCGTAGTGGGTAGCGGGGGGAGCTCCTACAATGAGCAGTTCTTC
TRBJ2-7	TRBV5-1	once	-	CASSLGAEYEQYF	TGCGCCAGCAGCTTGGGGGCAGAGTACGAGCAGTACTTC
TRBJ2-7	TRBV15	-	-	CATSPGTYGQYF	TGTGCCACCAGTCCTGGGACTTACGGGCAGTACTTC
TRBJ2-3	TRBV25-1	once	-	CASSLPREMGITDTQYF	TGTGCCAGCAGTTTACCGCGGGAAATGGGAATAACAGATACGCAGTATTTT
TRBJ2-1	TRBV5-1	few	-	CASSLRVRGAVYNEQFF	TGCGCCAGCAGCTTGAGGGTCCGGGGGGCGGTCTACAATGAGCAGTTCTTC
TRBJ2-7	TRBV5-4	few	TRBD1	CASSLGQGISYEQYF	TGTGCCAGCAGCTTAGGACAGGGAATCTCCTACGAGCAGTACTTC
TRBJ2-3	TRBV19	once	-	CASSPRTGGTDTQYF	TGTGCCAGTAGCCCTCGTACCGGGGGCACAGATACGCAGTATTTT
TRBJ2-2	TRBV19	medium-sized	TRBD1	CASSTTGENTGELFF	TGTGCCAGTAGTACCACAGGGGAGAACACCGGGGAGCTGTTTTTT
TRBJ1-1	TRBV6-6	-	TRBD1	CASSPDRGRITEAFF	TGTGCCAGCAGCCCTGACAGGGGGCGAATCACTGAAGCTTTCTTT
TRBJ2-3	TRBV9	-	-	CASGSGDGTDTQYF	TGTGCCAGCGGTTCAGGGGACGGCACAGATACGCAGTATTTT
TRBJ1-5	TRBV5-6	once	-	CASRLWGGGDNQPQHF	TGTGCCAGCAGGCTCTGGGGGGGAGGGGACAATCAGCCCCAGCATTTT
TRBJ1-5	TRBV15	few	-	CATSITRGQPQHF	TGTGCCACCAGCATTACACGGGGGCAGCCCCAGCATTTT
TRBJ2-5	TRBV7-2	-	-	CASSLNEGGEETQYF	TGTGCCAGCAGCTTGAACGAGGGGGGGGAAGAGACCCAGTACTTC
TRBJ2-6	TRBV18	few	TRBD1	CASSRGQGATLGGANVLTF	TGTGCCAGCTCACGAGGACAGGGGGCGACCCTGGGAGGGGCCAACGTCCTGACTTTC
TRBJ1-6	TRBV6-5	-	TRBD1	CASIHRGYGSPLHF	TGTGCCAGCATACACAGGGGGTATGGGTCACCCCTCCACTTT
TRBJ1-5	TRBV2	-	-	CASRGEVQPQHF	TGTGCCAGCAGGGGTGAGGTTCAGCCCCAGCATTTT
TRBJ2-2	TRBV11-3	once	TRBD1	CASSHTGGKAGELFF	TGTGCCAGCAGCCATACAGGGGGAAAAGCCGGGGAGCTGTTTTTT
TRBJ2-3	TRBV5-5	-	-	CASSLAEDTQYF	TGTGCCAGCAGCTTGGCTGAGGATACGCAGTATTTT
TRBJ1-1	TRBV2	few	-	CASSRLRTGNTEAFF	TGTGCCAGCAGTAGACTCCGGACGGGAAACACTGAAGCTTTCTTT
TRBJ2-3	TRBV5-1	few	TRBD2	CASRLAGGLDTQYF	TGCGCCAGCAGGCTAGCGGGGGGGCTGGATACGCAGTATTTT
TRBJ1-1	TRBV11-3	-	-	CASSLKGLNTEAFF	TGTGCCAGCAGCTTAAAGGGGTTGAACACTGAAGCTTTCTTT
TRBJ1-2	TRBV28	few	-	CASSRRQYGYTF	TGTGCCAGCAGCCGTCGACAGTATGGCTACACCTTC
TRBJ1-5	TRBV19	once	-	CASTPGNSNQPQHF	TGTGCCAGTACCCCGGGTAATAGCAATCAGCCCCAGCATTTT
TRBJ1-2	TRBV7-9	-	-	CASSSGQTFYGYTF	TGTGCCAGCAGCTCCGGACAGACTTTCTATGGCTACACCTTC
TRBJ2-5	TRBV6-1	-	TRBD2	CASSLGGAETQYF	TGTGCCAGCAGCCTCGGGGGGGCCGAGACCCAGTACTTC
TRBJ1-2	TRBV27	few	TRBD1	CASSFRTGGLSYGYTF	TGTGCCAGCAGTTTTCGGACAGGGGGCCTCTCCTATGGCTACACCTTC
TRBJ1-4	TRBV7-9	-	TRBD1	CASSLGTGLERKVLFF	TGTGCCAGCAGCCTCGGGACAGGGTTAGAGAGAAAAGTATTGTTTTTT